This T cell receptor beta chain stems from a study of monozygotic twins with inflammatory bowel disease. From the 5' RACE reads, TCRdb lists one entry per CDR3 protein and no DNA. Listed are 330,000 or so distinct CDR3 sequences; around 2% falls within the top ten. Looked up from germline, CDR1 is SGHAT and CDR2 is FQNNGV. This CDR3 region has 16 residues. Findings and caveats of the study: Healthy co-twins showed greater TCRbeta diversity (inverse Simpson) than IBD patients.

Worth noting for this clonotype: Its specificity is unknown.

This clonotype was sampled from a human donor with ulcerative colitis or Crohn's disease, or a healthy co-twin of an affected twin (not recorded which). The specimen was blood. The V call is TRBV11-2, the J call TRBJ1-5; absent DNA, TCRdb's TRBD1 call cannot be checked. CDR3 sequence: CASSLVGGDRNQPQHF.